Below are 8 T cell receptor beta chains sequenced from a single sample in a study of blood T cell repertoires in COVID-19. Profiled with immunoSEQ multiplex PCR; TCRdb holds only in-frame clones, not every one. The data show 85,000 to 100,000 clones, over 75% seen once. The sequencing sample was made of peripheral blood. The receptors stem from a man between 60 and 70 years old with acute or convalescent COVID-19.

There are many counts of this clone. CDR3 nucleotides: TGTGCCAGCAGTGAAACAGGGGGTAAAGCTTTCTTT. This codes for CASSETGGKAFF. The chain recombines TRBV25-1 with TRBJ1-1; TRBD1 matches at 8 bases. Losses at the gene ends were 2 bases for V and 9 bases for J; bases not matched to a gene: 2. The CDR3 runs to 12 residues. Germline loops: CDR1 MGHDK, CDR2 SYGVNS.

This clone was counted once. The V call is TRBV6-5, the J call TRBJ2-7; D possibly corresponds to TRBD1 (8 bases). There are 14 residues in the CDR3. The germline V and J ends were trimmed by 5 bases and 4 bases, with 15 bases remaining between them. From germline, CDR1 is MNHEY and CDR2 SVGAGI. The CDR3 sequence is CASSSTGGLYEQYF. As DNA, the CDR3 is TGTGCCAGCAGTAGCACAGGGGGACTATACGAGCAGTACTTC.

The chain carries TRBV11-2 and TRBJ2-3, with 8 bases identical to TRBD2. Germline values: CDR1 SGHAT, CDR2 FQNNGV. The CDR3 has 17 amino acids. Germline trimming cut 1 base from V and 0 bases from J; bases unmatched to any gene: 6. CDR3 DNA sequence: TGTGCCAGCAGCTTAGTGGGACTAGTCCGGAGCACAGATACGCAGTATTTT. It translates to CASSLVGLVRSTDTQYF.

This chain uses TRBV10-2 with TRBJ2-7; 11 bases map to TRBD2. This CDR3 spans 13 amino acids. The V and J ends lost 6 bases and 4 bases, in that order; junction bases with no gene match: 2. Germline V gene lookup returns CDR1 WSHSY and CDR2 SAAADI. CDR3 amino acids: CASRTSGIYEQYF. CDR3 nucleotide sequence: TGCGCCAGCAGGACTAGCGGGATATACGAGCAGTACTTC.

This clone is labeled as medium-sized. The CDR3 DNA sequence: TGTGCCAGCAGCCAAGATCCCCCAGCGGGACGCCAAGAGACCCAGTACTTC. Protein: CASSQDPPAGRQETQYF. This chain connects TRBV4-2 to TRBJ2-5; 7 bases are shared with TRBD2. The CDR3 extends over 17 amino acids. V was clipped by 0 bases and J by 1 base; unmatched bases: 8. Germline CDR1 reads LGHNA; CDR2 reads YNFKEQ.

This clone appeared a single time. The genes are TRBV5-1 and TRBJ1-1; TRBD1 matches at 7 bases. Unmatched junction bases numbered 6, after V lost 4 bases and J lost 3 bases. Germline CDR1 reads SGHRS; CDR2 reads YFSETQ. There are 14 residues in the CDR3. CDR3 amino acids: CASSPFDRDTEAFF. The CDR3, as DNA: TGCGCCAGCAGCCCGTTCGACAGGGACACTGAAGCTTTCTTT.

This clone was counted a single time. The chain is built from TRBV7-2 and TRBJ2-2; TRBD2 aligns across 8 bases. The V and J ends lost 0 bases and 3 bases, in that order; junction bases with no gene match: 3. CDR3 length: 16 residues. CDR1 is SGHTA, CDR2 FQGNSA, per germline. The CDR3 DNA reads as TGTGCCAGCAGCTTAGCGCTACTAGCGGACACCGGGGAGCTGTTTTTT. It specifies CASSLALLADTGELFF.

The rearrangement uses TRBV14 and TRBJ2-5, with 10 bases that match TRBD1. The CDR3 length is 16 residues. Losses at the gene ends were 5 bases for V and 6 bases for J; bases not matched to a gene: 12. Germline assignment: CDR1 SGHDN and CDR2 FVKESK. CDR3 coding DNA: TGTGCCAGCAGCAAGGAACCGGGACAGGGGTTGAAGACCCAGTACTTC. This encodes CASSKEPGQGLKTQYF.